Each of the 8 T cell receptor beta chains below was sequenced from the same sample in a study of blood T cell repertoires in acute mononucleosis. Time point specified: acute infectious mononucleosis, at clinical presentation within 2 weeks of symptom onset (visit 1). The protocol was immunoSEQ multiplex PCR, while the TCRdb copy is restricted to in-frame clones and leaves out a portion. The table lists roughly 2,000 clones, 29% of them singletons, with over 60% in the top ten. The sample was EBV YVL epitope tetramer+ CD8+ T cells sorted from PBMCs, taken during acute infectious mononucleosis. The subset was: CD8 T cells binding a tetramer with EBV BRLF1 109-117 peptide (YVL-BR). Receptors originate from a man between 18 and 29 years old with infectious mononucleosis caused by EBV.

V and J are TRBV19 and TRBJ2-1; D ambiguous. Trimming removed 9 bases at V and 10 bases at J, with 16 bases between. The CDR3 consists of 12 residues. Looked up from germline, CDR1 is LNHDA and CDR2 is SQIVND (reference sequence). The CDR3 spells CASSLMGREQFF. The CDR3 DNA reads TGTGCCAGCAGCCTCATGGGCAGAGAGCAGTTCTTC.

The rearrangement joins TRBV28 to TRBJ2-5, with TRBD2 matching 14 bases. J gave up 8 bases and V 6 bases, and 8 bases lay outside the gene matches. This CDR3 is 15 amino acids long. Germline CDR1 is MDHEN and CDR2 is SYDVKM. Here the CDR3 reads CASRRLAGGAGTQYF. The CDR3 nucleotides are TGTGCCAGCAGACGACTAGCGGGAGGGGCGGGAACCCAGTACTTC. Based on the CDR3 plus reference TRBV28 and TRBJ2-5, the full variable domain is DVKVTQSSRYLVKRTGEKVFLECVQDMDHENMFWYRQDPGLGLRLIYFSYDVKMKEKGDIPEGYSVSREKKERFSLILESASTNQTSMYLCASRRLAGGAGTQYFGPGTRLLVL.

This clone was counted only a few times. This probably arose from a read error, given a far larger clone one base away. In the same sample, other DNA sequences code for this CDR3. The CDR3 sequence: CASRPWGGTGELFF. CDR3 bases: TGCGCCAGCAGACCCTGGGGAGGGACCGGGGAGCTGTTTTTT. The rearrangement uses TRBV4-1 and TRBJ2-2; 7 nucleotides match TRBD2. The CDR3 has 14 amino acids. J was trimmed by 5 bases and V by 6 bases; bases with no gene match: 6. Germline CDR1 and CDR2: MGHRA and YSYEKL.

This clone was counted many times. The chain uses TRBV27 and TRBJ1-5, with D perhaps TRBD1 (6 bases). This CDR3 spans 15 amino acids. The V end was cut by 6 bases, the J end by 7 bases, with 19 bases between. Germline-derived CDR1 and CDR2 are MNHEY and SMNVEV (reference sequence). The DNA of the CDR3 is TGTGCCAGCAGAGCCCTGTCGGGGGGCGGCCAGCCCCAGCATTTT. Its translation is CASRALSGGGQPQHF.

This chain connects TRBV25-1 to TRBJ2-3, with a possible D match to TRBD1 (5 bases). Germline V lookup: CDR1 MGHDK, CDR2 SYGVNS. This CDR3 has 16 amino acids. Trimming stripped 6 bases from V and 1 base from J, with 17 bases between. The DNA for the CDR3 is TGTGCCAGCAGCTTGGACCTGGGGCAGGGCACAGATACGCAGTATTTT. It encodes CASSLDLGQGTDTQYF.

With respect to this clone: A read error likely explains this, since a far larger clone differs by one base. This chain connects TRBV2 to TRBJ2-2, with TRBD2 identical over 9 bases. The CDR3 extends over 15 amino acids. CDR1 SNHLY and CDR2 FYNNEI come from the germline V gene. The CDR3 coding sequence is TGTGTCAGCGAACCTAGCGGGGCGAACACCGGGGAGCTGTTTTTT. This codes for CVSEPSGANTGELFF.

Concerning this clone: A much larger clonotype is one base distant, so this may be a read error. Other DNA variants within this sample encode the same CDR3. The J gene is TRBJ2-3, the V gene TRBV6-5; no firm D call. Trimming took off 11 bases at V and 9 bases at J, with 27 bases between the two ends. Germline assignment: CDR1 MNHEY and CDR2 SVGAGI. The CDR3 is made up of 15 amino acids. The CDR3: CAWSALLGSASTQYF. For the CDR3, the DNA is TGTGCCTGGAGTGCCCTACTTGGGTCAGCGTCGACGCAGTATTTT.

The V and J genes are TRBV21-1 and TRBJ1-4. TRBV21-1 is classified as a pseudogene. The CDR3 extends over 15 amino acids. The CDR3 here is CQQQSATSTNEKLFF. The CDR3, as DNA: TGCCAGCAGCAAAGCGCGACTTCAACTAATGAAAAACTGTTTTTT.